This record looks at one T cell receptor (beta chain) sequence and its context. V dropped 7 bases and J dropped 5; count of bases not matched to a gene: 8. The CDR3 length is 13 residues. Germline V gives CDR1 SGDLS, CDR2 YYNGEE. The data belong to a study of blood T cells in healthy people across ages. Alongside a J-beta primer mix, a sample-barcoded 5' primer served in a second PCR lasting about 7 to 12 cycles. TCRdb re-called the 5' RACE reads through MiXCR, storing one row per CDR3 protein. The table shows some 1,000,000 distinct CDR3 sequences, with roughly a quarter occurring only once. These same records also appear under a second study, on T cells of mothers and their children. Per that paper: Sample barcodes and 2-4 random nucleotides were added by the M1S primer of the second PCR. Among related mother-child pairs, overlap was slightly higher than in unrelated pairs, though not significantly.

This sequence joins TRBV9 and TRBJ1-2, with 7 bases that match TRBD1. This receptor was obtained from a girl aged 2 to 10 in good health. Sequenced material: blood. In DNA, the CDR3 is TGTGCCAGCGGAGGGACGGGACAGTATGGCTACACCTTC. Translated, it gives CASGGTGQYGYTF.